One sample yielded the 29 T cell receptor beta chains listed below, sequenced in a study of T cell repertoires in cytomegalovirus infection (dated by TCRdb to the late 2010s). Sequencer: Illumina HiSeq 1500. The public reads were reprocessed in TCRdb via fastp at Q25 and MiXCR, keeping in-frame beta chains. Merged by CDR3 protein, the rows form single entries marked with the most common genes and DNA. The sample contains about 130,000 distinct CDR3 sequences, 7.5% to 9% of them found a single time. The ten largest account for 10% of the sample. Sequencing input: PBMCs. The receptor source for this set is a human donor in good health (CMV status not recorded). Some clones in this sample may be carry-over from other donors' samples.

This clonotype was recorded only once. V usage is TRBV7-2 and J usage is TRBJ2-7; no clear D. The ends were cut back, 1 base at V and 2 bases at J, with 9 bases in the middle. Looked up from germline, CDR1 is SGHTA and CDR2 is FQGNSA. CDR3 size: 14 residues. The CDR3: CASSLDLSTYEQYF. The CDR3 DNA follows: TGTGCCAGCAGCTTAGATCTCAGTACCTACGAGCAGTACTTC. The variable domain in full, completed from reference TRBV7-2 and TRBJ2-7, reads GAGVSQSPSNKVTEKGKDVELRCDPISGHTALYWYRQSLGQGLEFLIYFQGNSAPDKSGLPSDRFSAERTGGSVSTLTIQRTQQEDSAVYLCASSLDLSTYEQYFGPGTRLTVT.

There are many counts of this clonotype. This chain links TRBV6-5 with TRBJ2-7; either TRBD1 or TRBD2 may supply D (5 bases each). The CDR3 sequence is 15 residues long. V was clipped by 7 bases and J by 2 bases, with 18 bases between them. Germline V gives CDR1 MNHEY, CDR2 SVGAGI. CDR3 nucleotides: TGTGCCAGCAAGGAGAGGGGCAGCTTCACCTACGAGCAGTACTTC. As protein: CASKERGSFTYEQYF.

The CDR3 DNA follows: TGTGCCAGCAGCCGTCGGGGTTGGGGGAACACTGAAGCTTTCTTT. As protein: CASSRRGWGNTEAFF. The chain uses TRBV13 and TRBJ1-1; no clear D. Germline lookup yields CDR1 PRHDT and CDR2 FYEKMQ (reference sequence). Trimming left V 5 bases short and J 1 base short, with 14 bases between. CDR3 length: 15 amino acids.

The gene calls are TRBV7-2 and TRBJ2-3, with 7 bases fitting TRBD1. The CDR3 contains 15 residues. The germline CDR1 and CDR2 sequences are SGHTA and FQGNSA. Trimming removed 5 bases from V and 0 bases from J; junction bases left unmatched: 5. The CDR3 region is CASSLRGQSTDTQYF. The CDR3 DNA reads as TGTGCCAGCAGCCTAAGGGGACAGAGCACAGATACGCAGTATTTT. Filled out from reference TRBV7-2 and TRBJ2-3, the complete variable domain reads GAGVSQSPSNKVTEKGKDVELRCDPISGHTALYWYRQSLGQGLEFLIYFQGNSAPDKSGLPSDRFSAERTGGSVSTLTIQRTQQEDSAVYLCASSLRGQSTDTQYFGPGTRLTVL.

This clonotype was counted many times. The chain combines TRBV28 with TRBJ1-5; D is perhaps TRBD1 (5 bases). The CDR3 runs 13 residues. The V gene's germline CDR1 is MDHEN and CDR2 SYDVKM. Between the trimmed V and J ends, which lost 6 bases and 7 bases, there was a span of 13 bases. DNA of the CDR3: TGTGCCAGCAGCCTATTGGGGCCCCAGCCCCAGCATTTT. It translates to CASSLLGPQPQHF.

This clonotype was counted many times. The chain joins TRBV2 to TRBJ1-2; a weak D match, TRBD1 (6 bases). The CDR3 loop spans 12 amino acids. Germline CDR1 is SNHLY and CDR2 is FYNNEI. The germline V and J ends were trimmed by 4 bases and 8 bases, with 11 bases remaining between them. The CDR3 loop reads CASSGQAIGYTF. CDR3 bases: TGTGCCAGCAGTGGACAGGCAATCGGCTACACCTTC.

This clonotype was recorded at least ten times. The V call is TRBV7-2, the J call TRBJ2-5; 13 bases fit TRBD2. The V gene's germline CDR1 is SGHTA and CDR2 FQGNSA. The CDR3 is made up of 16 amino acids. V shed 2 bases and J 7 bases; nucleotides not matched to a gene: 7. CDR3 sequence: CASSLPGLAGASTQYF. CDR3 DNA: TGTGCCAGCAGCTTACCCGGACTAGCGGGGGCGTCGACCCAGTACTTC.

CDR3 in amino acids: CASSLVGGPVTNEKLFF. Written as DNA, the CDR3 is TGTGCCAGCAGTTTAGTTGGGGGACCTGTGACAAATGAAAAACTGTTTTTT. The rearrangement joins TRBV28 to TRBJ1-4; possibly TRBD1 for D (5 bases). The CDR3 is 17 residues long. V was pared by 2 bases and J by 5 bases, with 18 bases between. Looked up from germline, CDR1 is MDHEN and CDR2 is SYDVKM.

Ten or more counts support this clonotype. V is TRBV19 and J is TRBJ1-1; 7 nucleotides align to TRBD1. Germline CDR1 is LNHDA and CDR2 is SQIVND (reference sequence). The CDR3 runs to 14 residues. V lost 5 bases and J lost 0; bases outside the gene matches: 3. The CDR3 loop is CASSDGQVNTEAFF. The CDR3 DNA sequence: TGTGCCAGTAGTGATGGACAGGTGAACACTGAAGCTTTCTTT.

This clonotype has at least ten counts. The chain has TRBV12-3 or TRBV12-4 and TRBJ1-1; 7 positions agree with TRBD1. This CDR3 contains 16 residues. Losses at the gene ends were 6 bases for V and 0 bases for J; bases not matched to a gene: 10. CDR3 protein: CASRPLQGFMNTEAFF. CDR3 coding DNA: TGTGCCAGCAGGCCCCTACAGGGGTTCATGAACACTGAAGCTTTCTTT.

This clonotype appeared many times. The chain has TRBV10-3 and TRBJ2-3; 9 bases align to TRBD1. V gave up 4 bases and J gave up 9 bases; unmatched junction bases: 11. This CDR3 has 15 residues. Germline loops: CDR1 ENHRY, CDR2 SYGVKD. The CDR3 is CAISGGQGEGDTQYF. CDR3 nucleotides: TGTGCCATCAGTGGGGGACAGGGAGAAGGAGACACGCAGTATTTT.

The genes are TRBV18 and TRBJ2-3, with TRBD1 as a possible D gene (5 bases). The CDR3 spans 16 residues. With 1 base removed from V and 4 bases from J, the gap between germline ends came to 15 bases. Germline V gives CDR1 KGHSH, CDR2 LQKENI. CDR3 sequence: CASSPQGQGLSDTQYF. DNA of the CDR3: TGTGCCAGCTCACCACAAGGGCAGGGTCTATCAGATACGCAGTATTTT.

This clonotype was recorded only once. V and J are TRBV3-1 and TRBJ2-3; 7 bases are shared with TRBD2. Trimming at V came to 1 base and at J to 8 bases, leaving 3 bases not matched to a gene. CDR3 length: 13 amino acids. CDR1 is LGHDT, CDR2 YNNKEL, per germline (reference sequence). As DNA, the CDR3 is TGTGCCAGCAGCCAAGGGGGGGGGGGTACGCAGTATTTT. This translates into CASSQGGGGTQYF.

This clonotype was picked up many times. The CDR3 DNA reads as TGCAGTGCTGTCGCGGGGGGGCTTCACAATGAGCAGTTCTTC. Amino acids: CSAVAGGLHNEQFF. This chain uses TRBV20-1 with TRBJ2-1, with 9 bases fitting TRBD2. This CDR3 has 14 amino acids. V trimming: 5 bases; J trimming: 5 bases; junction bases outside the gene matches: 7. Germline V gives CDR1 DFQATT, CDR2 SNEGSKA (reference sequence).

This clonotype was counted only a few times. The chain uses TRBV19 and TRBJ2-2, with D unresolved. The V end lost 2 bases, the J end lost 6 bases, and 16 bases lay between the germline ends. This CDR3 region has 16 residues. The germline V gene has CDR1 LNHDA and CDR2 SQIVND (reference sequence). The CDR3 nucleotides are TGTGCCAGTAGTATATTGAGGAACGCCCAGTCCGGGGAGCTGTTTTTT. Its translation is CASSILRNAQSGELFF.

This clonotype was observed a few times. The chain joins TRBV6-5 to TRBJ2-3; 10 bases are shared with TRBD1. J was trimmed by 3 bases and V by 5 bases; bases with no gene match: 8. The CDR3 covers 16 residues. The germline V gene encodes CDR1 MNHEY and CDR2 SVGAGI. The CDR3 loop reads CASSRGTGEGTDTQYF. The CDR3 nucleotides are TGTGCCAGCAGTAGGGGGACAGGGGAGGGGACAGATACGCAGTATTTT.

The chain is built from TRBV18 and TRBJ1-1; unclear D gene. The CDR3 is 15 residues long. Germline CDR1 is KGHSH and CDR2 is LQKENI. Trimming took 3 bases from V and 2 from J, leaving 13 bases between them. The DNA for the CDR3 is TGTGCCAGCTCACCGGCGGGCAGATCAAACACTGAAGCTTTCTTT. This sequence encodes CASSPAGRSNTEAFF.

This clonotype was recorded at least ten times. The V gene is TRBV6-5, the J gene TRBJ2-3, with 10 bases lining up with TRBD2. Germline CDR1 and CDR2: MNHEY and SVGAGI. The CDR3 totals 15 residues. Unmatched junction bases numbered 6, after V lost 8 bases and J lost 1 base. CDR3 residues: CASSPGTSGTDTQYF. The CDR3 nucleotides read TGTGCCAGCTCTCCTGGGACTAGCGGCACAGATACGCAGTATTTT.

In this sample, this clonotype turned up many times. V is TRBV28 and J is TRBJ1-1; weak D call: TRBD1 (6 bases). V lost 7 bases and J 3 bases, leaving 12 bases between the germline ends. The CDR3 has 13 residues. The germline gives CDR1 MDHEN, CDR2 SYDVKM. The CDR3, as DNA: TGTGCCAGCACATCACCAGGGGACACTGAAGCTTTCTTT. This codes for CASTSPGDTEAFF. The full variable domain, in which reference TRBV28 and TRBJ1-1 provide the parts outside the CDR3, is DVKVTQSSRYLVKRTGEKVFLECVQDMDHENMFWYRQDPGLGLRLIYFSYDVKMKEKGDIPEGYSVSREKKERFSLILESASTNQTSMYLCASTSPGDTEAFFGQGTRLTVV.

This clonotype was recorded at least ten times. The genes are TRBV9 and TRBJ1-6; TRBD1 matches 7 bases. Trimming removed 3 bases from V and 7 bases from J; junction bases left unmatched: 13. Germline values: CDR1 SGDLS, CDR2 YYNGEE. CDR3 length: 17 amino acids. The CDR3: CASSGTQGLGVNSPLHF. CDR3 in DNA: TGTGCCAGCAGCGGAACACAGGGGCTGGGGGTGAATTCACCCCTCCACTTT.

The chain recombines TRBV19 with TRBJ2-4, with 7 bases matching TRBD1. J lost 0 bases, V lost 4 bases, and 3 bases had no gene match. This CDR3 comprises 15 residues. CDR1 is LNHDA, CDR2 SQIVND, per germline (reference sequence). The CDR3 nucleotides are TGTGCCAGTAGTACGGGACAGCTAGCCAAAAACATTCAGTACTTC. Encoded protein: CASSTGQLAKNIQYF.

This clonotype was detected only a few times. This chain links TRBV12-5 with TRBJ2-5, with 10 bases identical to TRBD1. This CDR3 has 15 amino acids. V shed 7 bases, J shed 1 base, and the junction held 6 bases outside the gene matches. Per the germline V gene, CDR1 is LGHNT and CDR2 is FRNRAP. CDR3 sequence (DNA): TGTGCTAGTGACCCCGGACAGGGGGTCCAAGAGACCCAGTACTTC. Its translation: CASDPGQGVQETQYF.

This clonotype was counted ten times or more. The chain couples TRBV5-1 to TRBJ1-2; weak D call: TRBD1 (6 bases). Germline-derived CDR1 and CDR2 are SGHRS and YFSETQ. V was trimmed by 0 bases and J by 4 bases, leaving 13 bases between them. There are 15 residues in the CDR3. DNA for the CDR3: TGCGCCAGCAGCTTGGGATCCACAGGGAGCTATGGCTACACCTTC. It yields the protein CASSLGSTGSYGYTF.

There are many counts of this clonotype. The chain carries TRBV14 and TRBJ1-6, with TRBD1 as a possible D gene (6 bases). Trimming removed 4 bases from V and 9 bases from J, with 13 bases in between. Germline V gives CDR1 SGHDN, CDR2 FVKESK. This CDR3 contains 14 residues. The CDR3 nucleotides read TGTGCCAGCAGCCGGGACACCGTTTTTTCACCCCTCCACTTT. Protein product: CASSRDTVFSPLHF.

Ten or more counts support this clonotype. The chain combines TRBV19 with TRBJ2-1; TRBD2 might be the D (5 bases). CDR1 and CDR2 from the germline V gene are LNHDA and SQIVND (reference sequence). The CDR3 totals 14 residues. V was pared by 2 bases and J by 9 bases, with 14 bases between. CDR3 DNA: TGTGCCAGTAGTATAATCCCGGGGTATACTGAGCAGTTCTTC. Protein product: CASSIIPGYTEQFF.

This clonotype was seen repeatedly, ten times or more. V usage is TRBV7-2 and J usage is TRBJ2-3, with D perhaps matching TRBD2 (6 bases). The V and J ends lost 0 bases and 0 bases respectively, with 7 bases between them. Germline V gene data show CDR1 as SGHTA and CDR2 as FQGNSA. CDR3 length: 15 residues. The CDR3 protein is CASSLAGLSTDTQYF. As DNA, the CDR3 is TGTGCCAGCAGCTTAGCGGGACTGAGCACAGATACGCAGTATTTT.

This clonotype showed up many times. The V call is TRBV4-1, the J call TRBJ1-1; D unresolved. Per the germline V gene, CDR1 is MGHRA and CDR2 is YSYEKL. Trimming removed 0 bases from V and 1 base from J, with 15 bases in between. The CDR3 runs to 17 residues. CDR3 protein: CASSQDRKVDPNTEAFF. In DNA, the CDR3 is TGCGCCAGCAGCCAAGATAGAAAGGTAGATCCGAACACTGAAGCTTTCTTT.

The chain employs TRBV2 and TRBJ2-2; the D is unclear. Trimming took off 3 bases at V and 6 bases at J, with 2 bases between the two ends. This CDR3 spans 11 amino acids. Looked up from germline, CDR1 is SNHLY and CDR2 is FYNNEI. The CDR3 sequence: CASSEPGELFF. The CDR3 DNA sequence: TGTGCCAGCAGTGAGCCCGGGGAGCTGTTTTTT.

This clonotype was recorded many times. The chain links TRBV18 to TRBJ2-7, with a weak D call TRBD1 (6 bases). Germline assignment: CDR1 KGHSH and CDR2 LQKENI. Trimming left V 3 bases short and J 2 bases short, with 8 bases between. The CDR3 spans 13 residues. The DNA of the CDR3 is TGTGCCAGCTCACCCCGACAGGCCTACGAGCAGTACTTC. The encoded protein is CASSPRQAYEQYF.